This TCR beta chain was identified during a study of blood T cell repertoires in COVID-19. Authors' data handling: The assay estimated nucleated cells by amplifying reference gene primers. This table comes from immunoSEQ multiplex PCR, and its TCRdb copy is limited to in-frame clones, with some not included. From that table come the V and J calls and clone size; the DNA was used to work out D and trimming. This sample has about 280,000 clones, with roughly 89% found just once. The V gene's germline CDR1 is LNHDA and CDR2 SQIVND (reference sequence). V was shortened by 3 bases and J by 4 bases, with 12 bases between the two germline ends. The CDR3 runs 14 residues.

This sequence joins TRBV19 and TRBJ2-5; no clear D. This receptor was identified in a man aged 45-65 years with acute or convalescent COVID-19. Sequences were obtained from peripheral blood. CDR3 DNA sequence: TGTGCCAGTAGTATCCCGAAGCAAAGAGAGACCCAGTACTTC. Amino acids: CASSIPKQRETQYF.